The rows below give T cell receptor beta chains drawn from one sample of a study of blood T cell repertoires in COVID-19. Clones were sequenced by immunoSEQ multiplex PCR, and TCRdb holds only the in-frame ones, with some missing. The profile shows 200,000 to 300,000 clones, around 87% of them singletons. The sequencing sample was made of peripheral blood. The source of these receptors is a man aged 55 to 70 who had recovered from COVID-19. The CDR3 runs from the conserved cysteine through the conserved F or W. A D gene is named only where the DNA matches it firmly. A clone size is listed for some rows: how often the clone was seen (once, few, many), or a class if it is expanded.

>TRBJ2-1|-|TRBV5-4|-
TGTGCCAGCAGCCCGCCGGGGCGGGGCCTCGCCTACAATGAGCAGTTCTTC
CASSPPGRGLAYNEQFF
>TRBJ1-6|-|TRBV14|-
TGTGCCAGCAGCCAAGGGGGGGAAGATTCACCCCTCCACTTT
CASSQGGEDSPLHF
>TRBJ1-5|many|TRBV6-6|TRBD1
TGTGCCAGCAGCCCGACAGGGTACCAGCCCCAGCATTTT
CASSPTGYQPQHF
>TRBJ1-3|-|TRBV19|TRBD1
TGTGCCAGTAGTATGGGACAGATCTCTGGAAACACCATATATTTT
CASSMGQISGNTIYF
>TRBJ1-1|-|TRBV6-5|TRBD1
TGTGCCAGCAGACCCGACAGGGTGGAAGCTTTCTTT
CASRPDRVEAFF
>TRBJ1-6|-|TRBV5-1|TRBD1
TGCGCCAGCAGCTTGGGAATTGACAGGGGCGATTCACCCCTCCACTTT
CASSLGIDRGDSPLHF
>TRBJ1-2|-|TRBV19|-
TGTGCCAGTAGCCGCGCTAACTATGGCTACACCTTC
CASSRANYGYTF
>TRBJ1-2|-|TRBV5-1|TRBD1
TGCGCCAGCAGCCTAACCGGGACAGGGTACTATGGCTACACCTTC
CASSLTGTGYYGYTF
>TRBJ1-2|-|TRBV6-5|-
TGTGCCAGCACGCGGTCGGCTAACTATGGCTACACCTTC
CASTRSANYGYTF
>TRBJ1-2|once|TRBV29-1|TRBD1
TGCAGCGTTGAAGATCTTGGGCGGCAGGGGGGAGTGGGCTACACCTTC
CSVEDLGRQGGVGYTF
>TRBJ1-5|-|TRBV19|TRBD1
TGTGCCAGTAGCTCCGGGACAGGGTTCAATCAGCCCCAGCATTTT
CASSSGTGFNQPQHF
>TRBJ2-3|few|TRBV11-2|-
TGTGCCAGCAGCTTAGAAGGGGGAAACATACTGGATACGCAGTATTTT
CASSLEGGNILDTQYF
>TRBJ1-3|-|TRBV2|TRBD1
TGTGCCAGCAATTTCCGGGACAGGGTCTCTGGAAACACCATATATTTT
CASNFRDRVSGNTIYF
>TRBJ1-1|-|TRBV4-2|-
TGTGCCAGCAGCCAAGAATATGGGGCAGGGGTACGCACTGAAGCTTTCTTT
CASSQEYGAGVRTEAFF
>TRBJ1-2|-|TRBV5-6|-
TGTGCCAGCAGCCAGGAGGTTTATGGCTACACCTTC
CASSQEVYGYTF
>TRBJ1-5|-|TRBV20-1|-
TGCAGTGCTAGTAACACAAATCAGCCCCAGCATTTT
CSASNTNQPQHF
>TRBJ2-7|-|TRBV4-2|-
TGTGCCAGCAGCCAAGCCAGGGGGACTAGTCGGGACGAGCAGTACTTC
CASSQARGTSRDEQYF
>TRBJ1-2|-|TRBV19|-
TGTGCCATTGGGGCTCGGGGGTCTGGCTACACCTTC
CAIGARGSGYTF
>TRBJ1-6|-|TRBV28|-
TGTGCCAGCAGATCGGAAGGGGTGTTCGCCTCACCCCTCCACTTT
CASRSEGVFASPLHF
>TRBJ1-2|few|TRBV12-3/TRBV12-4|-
TGTGCCAGCAGCTCCCAGGGGTACTATGGCTACACCTTC
CASSSQGYYGYTF
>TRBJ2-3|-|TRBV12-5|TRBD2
TGTGCTAGTGGTGTTGGGACTAGCGGTGGTTTAGGCACAGATACGCAGTATTTT
CASGVGTSGGLGTDTQYF
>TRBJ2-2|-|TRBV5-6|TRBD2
TGTGCCAGCAGCTTGAGCCTAGCGGGGGGGCTGGACACCGGGGAGCTGTTTTTT
CASSLSLAGGLDTGELFF
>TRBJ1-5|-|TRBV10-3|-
TGTGCCATCAGTGACGGTGGCGCAGGGCACCCTCAGCCCCAGCATTTT
CAISDGGAGHPQPQHF
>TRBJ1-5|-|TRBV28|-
TGTGCCAGCAGTTCCCTCCTCAGGCCCCAGCATTTT
CASSSLLRPQHF
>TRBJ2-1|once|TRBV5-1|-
TGCGCCAGCAGCTTGTTTTTTGGGGGGAATGAGCAGTTCTTC
CASSLFFGGNEQFF
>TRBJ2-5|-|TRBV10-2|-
TGCGCCAGCAGTAGCCCTCTGGAGATACGAGAGACCCAGTACTTC
CASSSPLEIRETQYF
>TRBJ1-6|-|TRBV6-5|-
TGTGCCAGCGGACAGAATAATTCACCCCTCCACTTT
CASGQNNSPLHF
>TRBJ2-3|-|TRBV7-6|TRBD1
TGTGCCAGCAGCTCGATGCTCGGGGGACAGGGCACAGATACGCAGTATTTT
CASSSMLGGQGTDTQYF
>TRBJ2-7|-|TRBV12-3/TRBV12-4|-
TGTGCCAGCAGTCTGGCCCCGCCGGGACTCCTCGACTTC
CASSLAPPGLLDF
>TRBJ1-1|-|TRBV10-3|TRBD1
TGTGCCATCAGTCCTACAGGGGGCACTGAAGCTTTCTTT
CAISPTGGTEAFF
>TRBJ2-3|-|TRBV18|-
TGTGCCAGCTCACCACCGAGTGCGGATACGCAGTATTTT
CASSPPSADTQYF
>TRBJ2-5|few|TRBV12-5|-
TGTGCTAGTGGTTTGGAGAGAGAGACCCAGTACTTC
CASGLERETQYF
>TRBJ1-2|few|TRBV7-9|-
TGTGCCAGCAGCTTCAAGTCGACAGGAAATAACTATGGCTACACCTTC
CASSFKSTGNNYGYTF
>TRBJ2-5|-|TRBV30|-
TGTGCCTGGAGGGCACTACAAGAGACCCAGTACTTC
CAWRALQETQYF
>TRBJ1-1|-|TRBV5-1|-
TGCGCCAGCAGCGGGGGAGGGATGAACACTGAAGCTTTCTTT
CASSGGGMNTEAFF
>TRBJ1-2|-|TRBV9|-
TGTGCCAGCAGCGTAGCCGGCGGAAACTATGGCTACACCTTC
CASSVAGGNYGYTF
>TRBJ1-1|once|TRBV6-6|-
TGTGCCACCAAAATGAAACAAGACAGTTACACTGAAGCTTTCTTT
CATKMKQDSYTEAFF
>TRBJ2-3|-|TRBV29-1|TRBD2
TGCAGCTCCCGGGCAGCGGGGAGCACAGATACGCAGTATTTT
CSSRAAGSTDTQYF
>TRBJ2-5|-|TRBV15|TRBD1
TGTGCCACCAGCAGAGGAGATAACGGTTTAGCGACAGGGGAGACCCAGTACTTC
CATSRGDNGLATGETQYF
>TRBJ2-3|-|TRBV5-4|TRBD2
TGTGCCAGCAGCACTACTAGCGGAGCCACAGATACGCAGTATTTT
CASSTTSGATDTQYF
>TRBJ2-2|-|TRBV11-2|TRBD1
TGTGCCAGCAGCCGGTGGACAGGGGACACCGGGGAGCTGTTTTTT
CASSRWTGDTGELFF
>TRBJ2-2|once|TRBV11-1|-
TGTGCCAGCAGCTTTCAGCCGGGACTCAACACCGGGGAGCTGTTTTTT
CASSFQPGLNTGELFF
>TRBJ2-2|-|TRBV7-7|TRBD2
TGTGCCAGCAGCTTATTAGCGGGAACGAACACCGGGGAGCTGTTTTTT
CASSLLAGTNTGELFF
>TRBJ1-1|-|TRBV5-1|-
TGCGCCAGCAGCTCGAACCTAGGGGTTTCCACTGAAGCTTTCTTT
CASSSNLGVSTEAFF
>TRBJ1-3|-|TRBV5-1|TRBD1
TGCGCCAGCAGCGCACAGGGGGCTGGAAACACCATATATTTT
CASSAQGAGNTIYF
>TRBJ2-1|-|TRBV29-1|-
TGCAGCGTTGACAGGTTCTTCAATGAGCAGTTCTTC
CSVDRFFNEQFF
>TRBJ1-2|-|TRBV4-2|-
TGTGCCAGCAAGCAAGAGGGGGGGCGCAGGAGCTATGGCTACACCTTC
CASKQEGGRRSYGYTF
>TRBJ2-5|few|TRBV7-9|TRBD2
TGTGCCAGCAGCACCGGACTAGTCGTACAAGAGACCCAGTACTTC
CASSTGLVVQETQYF
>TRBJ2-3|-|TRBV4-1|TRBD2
TGCGCCAGCAGCCTCCCTAAACCGGGACTAGCGGGGGGGCGGTGCACAGATACGCAGTATTTT
CASSLPKPGLAGGRCTDTQYF
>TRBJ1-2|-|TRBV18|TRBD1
TGTGCCAGCTCACCCCAGGGGGCGTCTAACTATGGCTACACCTTC
CASSPQGASNYGYTF